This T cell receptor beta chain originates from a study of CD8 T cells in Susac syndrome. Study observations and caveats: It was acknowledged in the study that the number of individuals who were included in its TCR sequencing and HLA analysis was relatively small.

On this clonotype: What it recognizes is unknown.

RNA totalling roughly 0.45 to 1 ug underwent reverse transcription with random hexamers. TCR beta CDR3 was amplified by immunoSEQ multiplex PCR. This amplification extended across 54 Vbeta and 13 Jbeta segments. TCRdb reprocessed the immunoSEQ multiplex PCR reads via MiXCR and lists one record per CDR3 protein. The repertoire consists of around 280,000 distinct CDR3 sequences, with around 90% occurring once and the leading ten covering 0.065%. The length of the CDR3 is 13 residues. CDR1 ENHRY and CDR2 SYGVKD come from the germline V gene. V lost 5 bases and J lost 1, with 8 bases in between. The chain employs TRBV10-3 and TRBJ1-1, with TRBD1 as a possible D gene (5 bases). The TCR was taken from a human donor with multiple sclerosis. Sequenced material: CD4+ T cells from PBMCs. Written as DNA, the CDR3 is TGTGCCATCAGTCTAGGGACGAACACTGAAGCTTTCTTT. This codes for CAISLGTNTEAFF.